What follows is one TCR beta chain and its context. TCRdb re-called the 5' RACE reads through MiXCR, storing one row per CDR3 protein. The sample has 75,000 to 95,000 distinct CDR3 sequences, around an eighth seen once. V lost 0 bases and J lost 11; bases outside the gene matches: 3. The germline V gene encodes CDR1 LGHNA and CDR2 YSLEER. The CDR3 runs to 14 residues. The sample is drawn from a study of T-cell memory formation after mild COVID-19. Sequencing was carried out using PBMCs or a T cell subset sorted from them (not recorded which). This receptor was obtained from an adult woman who had mild COVID-19 (a few samples of this study predate the infection). Cell type and time point are not known. V usage is TRBV4-3 and J usage is TRBJ2-1, with 11 bases identical to TRBD2. This CDR3 is CASSQEGTSGKQFF. The DNA for the CDR3 is TGCGCCAGCAGCCAAGAAGGGACTAGCGGTAAGCAGTTCTTC.